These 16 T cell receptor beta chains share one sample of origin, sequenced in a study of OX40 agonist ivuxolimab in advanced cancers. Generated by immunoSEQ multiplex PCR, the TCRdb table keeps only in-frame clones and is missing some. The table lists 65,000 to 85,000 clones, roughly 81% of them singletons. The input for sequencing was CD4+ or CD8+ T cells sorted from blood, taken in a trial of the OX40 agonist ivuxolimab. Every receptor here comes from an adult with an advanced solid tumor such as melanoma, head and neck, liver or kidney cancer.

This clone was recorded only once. In DNA form, the CDR3 reads TGTGCCAGCAGCTTCAGGGTGGGGACTGAAGCTTTCTTT. It is translated as CASSFRVGTEAFF. V gene TRBV5-6 combines with J gene TRBJ1-1, with D possibly being TRBD1 (5 bases). This CDR3 has 13 amino acids. CDR1 and CDR2 (germline): SGHDT, YYEEEE. The V end lost 2 bases, the J end lost 5 bases, and 10 bases lay between the germline ends.

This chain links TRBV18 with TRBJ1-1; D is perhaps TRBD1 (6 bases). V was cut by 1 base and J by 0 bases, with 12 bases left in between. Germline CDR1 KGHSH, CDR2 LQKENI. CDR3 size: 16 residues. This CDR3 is CASSPRWTAMNTEAFF. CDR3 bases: TGTGCCAGCTCACCACGGTGGACAGCGATGAACACTGAAGCTTTCTTT.

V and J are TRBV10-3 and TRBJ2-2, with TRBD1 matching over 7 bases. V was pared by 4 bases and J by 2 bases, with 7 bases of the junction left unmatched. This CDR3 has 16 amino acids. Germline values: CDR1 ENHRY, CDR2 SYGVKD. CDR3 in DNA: TGTGCCATCAGTGCCGCCGGGACAGAAAACACCGGGGAGCTGTTTTTT. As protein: CAISAAGTENTGELFF.

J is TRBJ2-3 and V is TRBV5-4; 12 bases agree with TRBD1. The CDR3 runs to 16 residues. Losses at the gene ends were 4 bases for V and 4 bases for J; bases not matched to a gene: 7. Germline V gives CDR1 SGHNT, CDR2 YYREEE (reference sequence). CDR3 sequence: CASSIGTGGASDTQYF. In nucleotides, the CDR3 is TGTGCCAGCAGCATCGGGACAGGGGGCGCCTCAGATACGCAGTATTTT.

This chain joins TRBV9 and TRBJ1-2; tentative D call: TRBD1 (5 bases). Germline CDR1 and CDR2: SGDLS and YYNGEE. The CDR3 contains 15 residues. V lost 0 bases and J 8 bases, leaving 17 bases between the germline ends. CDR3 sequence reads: CASSVETGDRGGYTF. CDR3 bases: TGTGCCAGCAGCGTAGAGACCGGGGACCGGGGCGGCTACACCTTC.

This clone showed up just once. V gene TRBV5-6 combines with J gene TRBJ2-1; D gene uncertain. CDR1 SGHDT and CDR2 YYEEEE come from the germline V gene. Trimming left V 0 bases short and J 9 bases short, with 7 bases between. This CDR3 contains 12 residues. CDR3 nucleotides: TGTGCCAGCAGCTTGGTGTTGGGTGAGCAGTTCTTC. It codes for CASSLVLGEQFF.

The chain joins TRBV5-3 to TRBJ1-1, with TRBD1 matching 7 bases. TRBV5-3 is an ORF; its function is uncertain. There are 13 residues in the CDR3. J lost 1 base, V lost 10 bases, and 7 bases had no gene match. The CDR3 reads CAGTGQSNTEAFF. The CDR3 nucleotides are TGTGCCGGAACGGGACAGTCGAACACTGAAGCTTTCTTT.

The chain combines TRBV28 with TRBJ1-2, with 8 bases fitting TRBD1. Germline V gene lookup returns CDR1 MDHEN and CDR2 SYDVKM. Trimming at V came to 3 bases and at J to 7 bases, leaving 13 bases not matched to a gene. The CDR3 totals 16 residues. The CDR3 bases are TGTGCCAGCAGTTTCTCCCTGGACAGGGCCACCCGTGGCTACACCTTC. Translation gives CASSFSLDRATRGYTF.

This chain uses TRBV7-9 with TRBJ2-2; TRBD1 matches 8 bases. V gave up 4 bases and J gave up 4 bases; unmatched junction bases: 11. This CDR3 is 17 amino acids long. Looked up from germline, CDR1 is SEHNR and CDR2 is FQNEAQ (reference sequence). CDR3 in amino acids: CASSSNPGQGVTGELFF. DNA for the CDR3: TGTGCCAGCAGCTCCAATCCAGGACAGGGTGTCACCGGGGAGCTGTTTTTT.

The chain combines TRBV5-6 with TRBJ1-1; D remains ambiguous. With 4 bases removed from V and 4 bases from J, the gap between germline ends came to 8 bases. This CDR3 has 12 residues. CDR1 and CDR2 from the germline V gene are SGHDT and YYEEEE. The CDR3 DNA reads TGTGCCAGCAGCCCTAATGGCACTGAAGCTTTCTTT. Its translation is CASSPNGTEAFF.

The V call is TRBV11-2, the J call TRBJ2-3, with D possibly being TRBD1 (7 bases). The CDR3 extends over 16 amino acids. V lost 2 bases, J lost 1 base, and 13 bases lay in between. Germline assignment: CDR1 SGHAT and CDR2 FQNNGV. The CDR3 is CASSLSGGWGTDTQYF. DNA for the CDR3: TGTGCCAGCAGCTTATCAGGGGGGTGGGGCACAGATACGCAGTATTTT.

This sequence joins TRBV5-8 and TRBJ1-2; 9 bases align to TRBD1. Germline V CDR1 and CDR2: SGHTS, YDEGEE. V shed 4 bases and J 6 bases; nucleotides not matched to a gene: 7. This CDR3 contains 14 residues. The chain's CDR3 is CASSLQDRGHGYTF. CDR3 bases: TGTGCCAGCAGCCTCCAGGACAGGGGTCATGGCTACACCTTC.

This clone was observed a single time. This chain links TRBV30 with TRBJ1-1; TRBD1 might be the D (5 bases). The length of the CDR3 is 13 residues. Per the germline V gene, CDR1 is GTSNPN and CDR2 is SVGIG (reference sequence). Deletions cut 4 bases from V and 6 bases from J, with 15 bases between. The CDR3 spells CAWMLGGSAEAFF. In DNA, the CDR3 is TGTGCCTGGATGCTCGGGGGTTCAGCTGAAGCTTTCTTT.

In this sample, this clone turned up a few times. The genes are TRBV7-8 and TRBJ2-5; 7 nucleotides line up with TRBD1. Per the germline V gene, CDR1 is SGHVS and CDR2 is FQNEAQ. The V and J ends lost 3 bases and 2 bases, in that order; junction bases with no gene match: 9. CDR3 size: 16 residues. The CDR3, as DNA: TGTGCCAGCAGCTTTACAAACAGGGGTGGTCAAGAGACCCAGTACTTC. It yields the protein CASSFTNRGGQETQYF.

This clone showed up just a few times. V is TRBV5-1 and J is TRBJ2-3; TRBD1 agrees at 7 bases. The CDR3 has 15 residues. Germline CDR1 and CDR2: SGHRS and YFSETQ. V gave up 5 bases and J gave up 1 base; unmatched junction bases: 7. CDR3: CASSIRDSRTDTQYF. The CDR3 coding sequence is TGCGCCAGCAGTATCCGGGACAGCCGCACAGATACGCAGTATTTT. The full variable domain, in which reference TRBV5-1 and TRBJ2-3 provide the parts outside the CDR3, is KAGVTQTPRYLIKTRGQQVTLSCSPISGHRSVSWYQQTPGQGLQFLFEYFSETQRNKGNFPGRFSGRQFSNSRSEMNVSTLELGDSALYLCASSIRDSRTDTQYFGPGTRLTVL.

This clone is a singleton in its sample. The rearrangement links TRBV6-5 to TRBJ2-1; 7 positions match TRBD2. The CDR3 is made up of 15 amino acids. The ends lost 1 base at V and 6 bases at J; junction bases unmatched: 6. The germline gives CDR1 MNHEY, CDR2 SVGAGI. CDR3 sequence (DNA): TGTGCCAGCAGTTACTGGCGGGAGAGCGTCAATGAGCAGTTCTTC. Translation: CASSYWRESVNEQFF.